Below are 19 T cell receptor beta chains sequenced from a single sample in a study of memory CD4+ T cells and cytomegalovirus serostatus. Libraries were prepared by immunoSEQ multiplex PCR; TCRdb keeps only in-frame clonotypes and omits some of them. The sample includes 54,000 or so clones, roughly 81% of them seen just once. Single viable CD3+CD4+CD8-CD45RO+ cells were sorted as the memory CD4+ T cells. Sequenced input: memory CD4+ T cells from blood. The receptors originated from an adult in good health and CMV-seronegative.

This chain joins TRBV7-9 and TRBJ2-7, with D possibly TRBD2 on 6 matching bases. Germline V gene sequence: CDR1 SEHNR, CDR2 FQNEAQ (reference sequence). V lost 4 bases, J lost 4 bases, and 20 bases lay in between. This CDR3 spans 16 amino acids. The CDR3 spells CASSSTGGIRGYEQYF. The CDR3 DNA follows: TGTGCCAGCAGCTCCACCGGAGGGATTAGGGGTTACGAGCAGTACTTC.

This clone appeared many times. V is TRBV9 and J is TRBJ1-3; D ambiguous. Germline V gene data show CDR1 as SGDLS and CDR2 as YYNGEE. This CDR3 spans 13 amino acids. V was clipped by 0 bases and J by 4 bases, with 5 bases between them. CDR3 sequence: CASSVESGNTIYF. CDR3 in DNA: TGTGCCAGCAGCGTAGAGTCAGGAAACACCATATATTTT.

This clone is a singleton in its sample. This sequence joins TRBV5-1 and TRBJ2-5; possible D gene TRBD2, 5 bases. The CDR3 runs 14 residues. Trimming removed 4 bases from V and 5 bases from J, with 15 bases in between. Germline V gene sequence: CDR1 SGHRS, CDR2 YFSETQ. As DNA, the CDR3 is TGCGCCAGCAGCCCGGCTGGAGGCGGGGAGACCCAGTACTTC. It codes for CASSPAGGGETQYF.

V and J are TRBV5-1 and TRBJ1-1; D is perhaps TRBD1 (5 bases). CDR3 length: 16 amino acids. Germline values: CDR1 SGHRS, CDR2 YFSETQ. The V and J ends lost 7 bases and 1 base respectively, with 20 bases between them. CDR3: CASRIGQRGKNTEAFF. Here the CDR3 DNA reads TGCGCCAGCCGAATAGGGCAACGGGGGAAGAACACTGAAGCTTTCTTT.

For this clone: Germline and junction disagree at one end, which may indicate a read error. The CDR3 is CAINRGDETVRF. The CDR3 region has the DNA TGTGCCATCAATAGGGGGGATGAAACTGTGCGATTT. J is TRBJ1-1 and V is TRBV28; TRBD1 is a possible D gene (6 bases). Per germline, CDR1 MDHEN and CDR2 SYDVKM. The CDR3 runs to 12 residues.

The V call is TRBV13, the J call TRBJ2-5; no clear D. V was trimmed by 2 bases and J by 2 bases, leaving 15 bases between them. Germline V gene lookup returns CDR1 PRHDT and CDR2 FYEKMQ (reference sequence). CDR3 length: 16 residues. The CDR3 here is CASSLLSSLGQETQYF. The CDR3 DNA sequence: TGTGCCAGCAGCTTACTTTCGTCGTTAGGACAAGAGACCCAGTACTTC.

The rearrangement links TRBV6-1 to TRBJ2-3, with a weak D call TRBD1 (6 bases). The CDR3 runs to 13 residues. From germline, CDR1 is MNHNS and CDR2 SASEGT. V shed 6 bases and J shed 3 bases, with 10 bases lying between them. CDR3 sequence: CASSLDRTDTQYF. CDR3 nucleotides: TGTGCCAGCAGCTTGGACAGAACAGATACGCAGTATTTT.

This clone has a handful of counts. The chain uses TRBV5-5 and TRBJ1-5; a possible D gene is TRBD1 (6 bases). CDR3 size: 15 residues. Germline CDR1 and CDR2: SGHKS and YYEKEE (reference sequence). Trimming removed 3 bases at V and 6 bases at J, with 16 bases between. CDR3 sequence reads: CASSSGTGRSQPQHF. The CDR3 bases are TGTGCCAGCAGCTCAGGTACAGGGAGGAGTCAGCCCCAGCATTTT.

The J gene is TRBJ1-3, the V gene TRBV6-1; a weak D match, TRBD1 (5 bases). Germline loops: CDR1 MNHNS, CDR2 SASEGT. Trimming took off 6 bases at V and 0 bases at J, with 12 bases between the two ends. CDR3 length: 15 residues. The CDR3 nucleotides are TGTGCCAGCAGGGCCTGGGGCCCCTCTGGAAACACCATATATTTT. Residues: CASRAWGPSGNTIYF.

The J gene is TRBJ2-5, the V gene TRBV2; 10 nucleotides align to TRBD1. Per the germline V gene, CDR1 is SNHLY and CDR2 is FYNNEI. After removal of 9 bases from V and 4 bases from J, the junction contained 5 bases not matched to a gene. The CDR3 runs 13 residues. CDR3 nucleotide sequence: TGTGCCAGTCAACGGGACAGGGGAGAGACCCAGTACTTC. This gives the protein CASQRDRGETQYF.

The chain links TRBV19 to TRBJ2-3; 9 bases match TRBD2. Germline V gene sequence: CDR1 LNHDA, CDR2 SQIVND (reference sequence). The trim removed 2 bases at V and 3 bases at J, leaving 12 bases unmatched. The CDR3 totals 18 residues. The CDR3 reads CASSIHGGSGSGTDTQYF. CDR3 in DNA: TGTGCCAGTAGTATACATGGCGGTAGCGGGAGCGGTACAGATACGCAGTATTTT.

V gene TRBV6-5 combines with J gene TRBJ2-7; D not resolved. Looked up from germline, CDR1 is MNHEY and CDR2 is SVGAGI. V was trimmed by 4 bases and J by 9 bases, leaving 10 bases between them. The CDR3 covers 11 residues. Written as DNA, the CDR3 is TGTGCCAGCAGTTTTAGGGAACGGCAGTACTTC. This gives the protein CASSFRERQYF.

This clone was observed a single time. This sequence joins TRBV5-1 and TRBJ2-7; the D gene is possibly TRBD2 (6 bases). Per germline, CDR1 SGHRS and CDR2 YFSETQ. The CDR3 spans 13 residues. V lost 3 bases and J 7 bases, leaving 14 bases between the germline ends. CDR3 sequence (DNA): TGCGCCAGCAGCTCGTCAGGTGCGGGGGAGCAGTACTTC. Protein: CASSSSGAGEQYF.

This CDR3 is CASSSLAEQFF. CDR3 DNA: TGTGCCAGTAGCTCACTAGCGGAGCAGTTCTTC. The J gene is TRBJ2-1, the V gene TRBV19; 7 bases align to TRBD2. Trimming cost V 6 bases and J 10 bases; bases outside gene matches: 3. Germline V gives CDR1 LNHDA, CDR2 SQIVND (reference sequence). CDR3 size: 11 residues.

The chain carries TRBV15 and TRBJ1-4; tentative D call: TRBD1 (5 bases). Germline V gene sequence: CDR1 LNHNV, CDR2 YYDKDF (reference sequence). V lost 0 bases to trimming and J lost 4 bases, with 18 bases between them. CDR3 length: 18 amino acids. The DNA of the CDR3 is TGTGCCACCAGCAGAGATAAGGATTTGGGACTGTTTAATGAAAAACTGTTTTTT. It encodes CATSRDKDLGLFNEKLFF.

V gene TRBV7-2 combines with J gene TRBJ2-3, with unresolved D. The CDR3 extends over 13 amino acids. Germline V gene data show CDR1 as SGHTA and CDR2 as FQGNSA. The ends were cut back, 3 bases at V and 3 bases at J, with 7 bases in the middle. The CDR3 sequence: CASSFRLTDTQYF. The CDR3 region has the DNA TGTGCCAGCAGCTTCCGGCTGACAGATACGCAGTATTTT.

This chain links TRBV7-8 with TRBJ2-1; 12 bases match TRBD2. This CDR3 has 16 residues. V shed 5 bases and J 5 bases; nucleotides not matched to a gene: 7. CDR1 is SGHVS and CDR2 is FQNEAQ in the germline V gene. The chain's CDR3 is CASSRTSGDLNNEQFF. DNA for the CDR3: TGTGCCAGCAGCCGGACTAGCGGGGACCTTAACAATGAGCAGTTCTTC.

In its sample, this clone was seen a few times. The V call is TRBV28, the J call TRBJ1-1; 10 bases are shared with TRBD1. After removal of 6 bases from V and 3 bases from J, the junction contained 7 bases not matched to a gene. CDR3 length equals 15 residues. CDR1 is MDHEN and CDR2 is SYDVKM in the germline V gene. The CDR3 sequence is CASSGQGVGDTEAFF. The CDR3 coding sequence is TGTGCCAGCAGCGGACAGGGGGTGGGGGACACTGAAGCTTTCTTT.

J is TRBJ1-4 and V is TRBV28; D gene ambiguous. This CDR3 region has 15 residues. Germline V CDR1 and CDR2: MDHEN, SYDVKM. V was shortened by 6 bases and J by 7 bases, with 18 bases between the two germline ends. The CDR3 coding sequence is TGTGCCAGCAGGATGCTTGGCAGGTCGGGTGAAAAACTGTTTTTT. Translating it yields CASRMLGRSGEKLFF.